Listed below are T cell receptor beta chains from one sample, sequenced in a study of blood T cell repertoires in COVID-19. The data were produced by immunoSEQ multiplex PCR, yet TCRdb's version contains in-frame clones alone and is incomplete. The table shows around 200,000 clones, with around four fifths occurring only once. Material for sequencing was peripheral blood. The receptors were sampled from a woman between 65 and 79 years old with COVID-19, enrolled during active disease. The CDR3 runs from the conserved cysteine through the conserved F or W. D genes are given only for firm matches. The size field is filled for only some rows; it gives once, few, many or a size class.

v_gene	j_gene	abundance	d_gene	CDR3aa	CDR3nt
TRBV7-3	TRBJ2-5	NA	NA	CASSLGLGIQETQYF	TGTGCCAGCAGCTTAGGGCTCGGAATCCAAGAGACCCAGTACTTC
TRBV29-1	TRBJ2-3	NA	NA	CSAFWSQGFSVGTDTQYF	TGCAGCGCCTTCTGGTCCCAGGGTTTCAGCGTGGGCACAGATACGCAGTATTTT
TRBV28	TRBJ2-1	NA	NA	CASTLRGRDNEQFF	TGTGCCAGCACTCTAAGGGGCAGAGACAATGAGCAGTTCTTC
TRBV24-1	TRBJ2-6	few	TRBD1	CATSDPQGSGANVLTF	TGTGCCACCAGTGACCCACAGGGGTCTGGGGCCAACGTCCTGACTTTC
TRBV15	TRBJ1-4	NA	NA	CATSRVPTVRLEKLFF	TGTGCCACCAGCAGAGTCCCAACAGTTAGGCTGGAAAAACTGTTTTTT
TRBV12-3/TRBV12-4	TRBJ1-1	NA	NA	CASSRELDTEAFF	TGTGCCAGCAGCCGCGAGTTAGACACTGAAGCTTTCTTT
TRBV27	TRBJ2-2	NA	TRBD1	CASSFSGTGDTGELFF	TGTGCCAGCAGTTTCTCGGGTACAGGGGACACCGGGGAGCTGTTTTTT
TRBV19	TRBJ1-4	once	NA	CASSWGRGRGNEKLFF	TGTGCCAGTAGTTGGGGCAGGGGTAGGGGCAATGAAAAACTGTTTTTT
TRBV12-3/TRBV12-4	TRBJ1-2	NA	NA	CASHYRENYGYTF	TGTGCCAGCCATTACAGGGAGAACTATGGCTACACCTTC
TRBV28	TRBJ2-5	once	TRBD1	CASSSTTGFKETQYF	TGTGCCAGCAGTTCGACGACAGGGTTTAAAGAGACCCAGTACTTC
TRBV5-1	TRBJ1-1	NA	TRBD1	CASSLEVQGGNTEAFF	TGCGCCAGCAGCTTGGAGGTTCAGGGGGGGAACACTGAAGCTTTCTTT
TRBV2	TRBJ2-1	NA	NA	CASSERGLSYNEQFF	TGTGCCAGCAGTGAAAGGGGCCTCTCCTACAATGAGCAGTTCTTC
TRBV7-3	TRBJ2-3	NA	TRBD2	CASSPRTSSTDTQYF	TGTGCCAGCAGCCCCAGGACTAGCAGCACAGATACGCAGTATTTT
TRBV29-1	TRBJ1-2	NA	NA	CSVEGQPTDFYGYTF	TGCAGCGTTGAAGGCCAGCCGACAGACTTTTATGGCTACACCTTC
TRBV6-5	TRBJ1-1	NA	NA	CASSLGPTRAFF	TGTGCCAGCAGCCTGGGGCCCACCCGGGCTTTCTTT
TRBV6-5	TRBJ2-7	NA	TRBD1	CASRAPGGKAYEQYF	TGTGCCAGCAGGGCCCCAGGGGGCAAGGCCTACGAGCAGTACTTC
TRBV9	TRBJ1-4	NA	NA	CASSSGQHEKLFF	TGTGCCAGCAGCAGCGGACAGCATGAAAAACTGTTTTTT
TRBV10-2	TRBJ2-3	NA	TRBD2	CASSESGGWDTQYF	TGCGCCAGCAGTGAAAGCGGGGGCTGGGATACGCAGTATTTT
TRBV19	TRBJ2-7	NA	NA	CASSSRQGREQYF	TGTGCCAGTAGTTCCCGGCAGGGCCGAGAGCAGTACTTC
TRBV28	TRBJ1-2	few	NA	CASIPTEPHYGYTF	TGTGCCAGCATCCCGACAGAGCCCCACTATGGCTACACCTTC
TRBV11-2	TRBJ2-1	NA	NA	CASSLSGFDNEQFF	TGTGCCAGCAGCCTATCGGGTTTCGACAATGAGCAGTTCTTC
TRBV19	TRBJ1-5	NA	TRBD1	CASRDRASNQPQHF	TGTGCCAGTAGGGACAGGGCTAGCAATCAGCCCCAGCATTTT
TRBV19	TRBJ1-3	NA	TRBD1	CASSMGTGPGNTIYF	TGTGCCAGTAGTATGGGGACAGGCCCTGGAAACACCATATATTTT
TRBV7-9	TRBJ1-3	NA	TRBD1	CASSWDRGENTIYF	TGTGCCAGCAGTTGGGACAGGGGCGAAAACACCATATATTTT
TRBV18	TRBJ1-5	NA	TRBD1	CASSPDRGGNQPQHF	TGTGCCAGCTCACCGGACAGGGGGGGCAATCAGCCCCAGCATTTT
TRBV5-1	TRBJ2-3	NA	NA	CASSFALLSVTDTQYF	TGCGCCAGCAGCTTTGCGTTGCTTAGTGTCACAGATACGCAGTATTTT
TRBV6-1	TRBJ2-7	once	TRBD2	CASSERLAGAYYEQYF	TGTGCCAGCAGTGAACGGCTAGCGGGAGCATACTACGAGCAGTACTTC
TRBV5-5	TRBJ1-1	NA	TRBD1	CASGAKTGAGTEAFF	TGTGCCAGCGGGGCGAAAACAGGGGCGGGGACTGAAGCTTTCTTT
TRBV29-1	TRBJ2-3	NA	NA	CSVKLIGGPSTDTQYF	TGCAGCGTTAAGCTCATCGGGGGACCCAGCACAGATACGCAGTATTTT
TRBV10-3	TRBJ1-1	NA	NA	CAIRRTDTGTEAFF	TGTGCCATCAGACGGACCGACACAGGCACTGAAGCTTTCTTT
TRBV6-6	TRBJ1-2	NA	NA	CASSYRETGGSGYTF	TGTGCCAGCAGTTACAGGGAGACTGGTGGTAGTGGCTACACCTTC
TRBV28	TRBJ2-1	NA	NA	CASSFRSPPYNEQFF	TGTGCCAGCAGTTTTCGTAGCCCTCCATACAATGAGCAGTTCTTC
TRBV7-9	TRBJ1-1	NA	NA	CASSLGQIMNTEAFF	TGTGCCAGCAGCTTAGGACAGATCATGAACACTGAAGCTTTCTTT
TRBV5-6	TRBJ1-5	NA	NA	CASSLDRRGNQPQHF	TGTGCCAGCAGCTTGGACAGGAGGGGCAATCAGCCCCAGCATTTT
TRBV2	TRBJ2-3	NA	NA	CASSDPGYSTDTQYF	TGTGCCAGCAGTGATCCGGGTTACAGCACAGATACGCAGTATTTT
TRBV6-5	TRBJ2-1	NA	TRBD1	CASRGQGRGEQFF	TGTGCCAGCAGAGGACAGGGACGGGGTGAGCAGTTCTTC
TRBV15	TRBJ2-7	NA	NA	CATSREPGYEQYF	TGTGCCACCAGCAGAGAACCCGGGTACGAGCAGTACTTC